Below, one T cell receptor (beta chain) is given with its context. No antigen is known for it. These data come from a study of OX40 agonist ivuxolimab in advanced cancers. Whole-study results and caveats: CD4+ and CD8+ blood T cells expanded clonally by week 6 at 0.1 to 3.0 mg/kg. More expanded clones were found, on average, in CD8+ than in CD4+ T cells. Among patients with partial responses at 0.1-3.0 mg/kg, clonal expansion was among the lowest.

Assay: immunoSEQ multiplex PCR; the TCRdb copy retains only in-frame clones and omits some. The data hold 90,000 or so clones, with approximately 92% observed a single time. This CDR3 comprises 15 residues. The germline gives CDR1 SGHTA, CDR2 FQGNSA. V was clipped by 1 base and J by 0 bases, with 9 bases between them. The clonotype was recovered from an adult with an advanced solid tumor such as melanoma, head and neck, liver or kidney cancer. The chain combines TRBV7-2 with TRBJ1-2; D remains unclear. The source was CD4+ or CD8+ T cells sorted from blood, collected in a trial of the OX40 agonist ivuxolimab. The CDR3, as DNA: TGTGCCAGCAGCTTAGAGGCGGAGGCTAACTATGGCTACACCTTC. Protein product: CASSLEAEANYGYTF. Drawing the rest from reference TRBV7-2 and TRBJ1-2, the complete variable domain is GAGVSQSPSNKVTEKGKDVELRCDPISGHTALYWYRQSLGQGLEFLIYFQGNSAPDKSGLPSDRFSAERTGGSVSTLTIQRTQQEDSAVYLCASSLEAEANYGYTFGSGTRLTVV.